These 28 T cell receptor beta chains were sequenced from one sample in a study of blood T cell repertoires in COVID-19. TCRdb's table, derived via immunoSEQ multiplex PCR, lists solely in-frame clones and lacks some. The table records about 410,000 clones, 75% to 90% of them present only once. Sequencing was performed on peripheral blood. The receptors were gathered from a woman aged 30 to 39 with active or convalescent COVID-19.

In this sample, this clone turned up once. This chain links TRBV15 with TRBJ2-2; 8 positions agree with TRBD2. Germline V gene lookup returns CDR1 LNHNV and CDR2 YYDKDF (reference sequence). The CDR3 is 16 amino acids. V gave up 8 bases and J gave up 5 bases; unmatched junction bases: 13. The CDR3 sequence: CATSHVGTSRTGELFF. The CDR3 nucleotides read TGTGCCACCTCACATGTGGGGACTAGTCGGACCGGGGAGCTGTTTTTT.

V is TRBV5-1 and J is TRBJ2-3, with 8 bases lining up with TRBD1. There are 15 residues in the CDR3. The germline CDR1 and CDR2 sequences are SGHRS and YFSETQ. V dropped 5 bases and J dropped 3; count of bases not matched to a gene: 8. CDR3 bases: TGCGCCAGCAGTTCGACAGGGGACCGTACAGATACGCAGTATTTT. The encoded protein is CASSSTGDRTDTQYF.

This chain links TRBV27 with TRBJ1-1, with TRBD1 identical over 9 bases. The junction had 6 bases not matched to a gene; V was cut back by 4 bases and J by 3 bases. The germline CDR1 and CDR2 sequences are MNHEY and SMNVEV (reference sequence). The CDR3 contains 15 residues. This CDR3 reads CASSSGTGMDTEAFF. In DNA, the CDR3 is TGTGCCAGCAGTTCTGGGACAGGGATGGACACTGAAGCTTTCTTT.

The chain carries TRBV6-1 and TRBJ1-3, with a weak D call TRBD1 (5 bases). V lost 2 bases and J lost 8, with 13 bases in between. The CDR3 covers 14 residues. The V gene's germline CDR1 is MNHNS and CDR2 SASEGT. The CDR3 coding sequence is TGTGCCAGCAGTGAAAATTGGGCGACAGACACCATATATTTT. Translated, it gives CASSENWATDTIYF.

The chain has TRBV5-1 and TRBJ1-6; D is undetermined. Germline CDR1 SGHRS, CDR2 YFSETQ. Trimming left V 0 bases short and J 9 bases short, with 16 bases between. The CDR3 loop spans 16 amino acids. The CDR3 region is CASSLAFRSEVSPLHF. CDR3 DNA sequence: TGCGCCAGCAGCTTGGCCTTTAGGTCCGAGGTTTCACCCCTCCACTTT.

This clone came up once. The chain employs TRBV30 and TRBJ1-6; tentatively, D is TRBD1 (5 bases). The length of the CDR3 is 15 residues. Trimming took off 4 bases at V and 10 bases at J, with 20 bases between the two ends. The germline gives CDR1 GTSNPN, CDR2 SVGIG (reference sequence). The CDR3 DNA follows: TGTGCCTGGACTCAACCAACAGGTCTAGGATCACCCCTCCACTTT. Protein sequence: CAWTQPTGLGSPLHF.

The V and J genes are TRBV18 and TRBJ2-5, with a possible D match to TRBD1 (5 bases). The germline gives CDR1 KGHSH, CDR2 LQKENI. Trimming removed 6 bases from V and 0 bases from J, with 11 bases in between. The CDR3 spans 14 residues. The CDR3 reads CASSPTTDQETQYF. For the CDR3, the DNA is TGTGCCAGCTCGCCAACGACAGACCAAGAGACCCAGTACTTC.

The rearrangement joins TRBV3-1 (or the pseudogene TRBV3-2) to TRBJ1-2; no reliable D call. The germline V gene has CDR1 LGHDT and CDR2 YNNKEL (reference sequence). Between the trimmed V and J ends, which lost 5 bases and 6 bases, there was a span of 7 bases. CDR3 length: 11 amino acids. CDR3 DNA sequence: TGTGCCAGCAGCTTCCTTGATGGCTACACCTTC. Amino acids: CASSFLDGYTF.

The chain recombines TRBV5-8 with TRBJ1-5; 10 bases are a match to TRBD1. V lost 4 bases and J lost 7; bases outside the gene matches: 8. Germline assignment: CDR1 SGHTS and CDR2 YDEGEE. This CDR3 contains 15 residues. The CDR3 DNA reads TGTGCCAGCAGCCTGACAGGGGGCGCGGGGCAGCCCCAGCATTTT. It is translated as CASSLTGGAGQPQHF.

In DNA, the CDR3 is TGTGCCAGCAGTTTCGGGAACACCATATATTTT. Its protein is CASSFGNTIYF. This chain links TRBV28 with TRBJ1-3; no clear D. The CDR3 spans 11 residues. The V end was cut by 3 bases, the J end by 7 bases, with 4 bases between. CDR1 is MDHEN, CDR2 SYDVKM, per germline.

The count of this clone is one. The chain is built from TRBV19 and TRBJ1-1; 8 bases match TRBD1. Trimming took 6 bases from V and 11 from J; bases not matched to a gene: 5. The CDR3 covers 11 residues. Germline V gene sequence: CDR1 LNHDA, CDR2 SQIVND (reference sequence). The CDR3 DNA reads TGTGCCAGTAGAGACAGGGGTAGGGCTTTCTTT. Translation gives CASRDRGRAFF.

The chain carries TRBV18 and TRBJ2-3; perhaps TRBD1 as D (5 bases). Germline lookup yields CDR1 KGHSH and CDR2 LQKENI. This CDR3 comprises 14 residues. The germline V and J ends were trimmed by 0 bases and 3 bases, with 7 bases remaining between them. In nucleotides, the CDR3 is TGTGCCAGCTCACCACCAGGGGCTACAGATACGCAGTATTTT. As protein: CASSPPGATDTQYF.

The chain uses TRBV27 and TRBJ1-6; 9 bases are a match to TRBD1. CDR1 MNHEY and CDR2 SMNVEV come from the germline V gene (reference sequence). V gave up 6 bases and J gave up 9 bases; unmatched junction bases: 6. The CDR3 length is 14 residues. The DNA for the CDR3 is TGTGCCAGCAGCTCCGACAGGGGGGTTTCACCCCTCCACTTT. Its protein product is CASSSDRGVSPLHF.

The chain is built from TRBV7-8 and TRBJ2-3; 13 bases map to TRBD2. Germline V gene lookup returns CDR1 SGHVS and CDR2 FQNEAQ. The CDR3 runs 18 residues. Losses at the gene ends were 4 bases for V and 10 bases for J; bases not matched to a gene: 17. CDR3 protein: CASSYRLKLAGGMGAQYF. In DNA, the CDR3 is TGTGCCAGCAGCTACCGACTCAAACTAGCGGGGGGGATGGGAGCGCAGTATTTT.

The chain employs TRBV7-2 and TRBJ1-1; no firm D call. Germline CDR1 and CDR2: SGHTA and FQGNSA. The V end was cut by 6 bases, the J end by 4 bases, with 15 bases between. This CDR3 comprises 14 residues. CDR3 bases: TGTGCCAGCAGATCAAACAGTGTAAGCACTGAAGCTTTCTTT. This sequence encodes CASRSNSVSTEAFF. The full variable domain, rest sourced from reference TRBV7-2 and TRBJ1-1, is GAGVSQSPSNKVTEKGKDVELRCDPISGHTALYWYRQSLGQGLEFLIYFQGNSAPDKSGLPSDRFSAERTGGSVSTLTIQRTQQEDSAVYLCASRSNSVSTEAFFGQGTRLTVV.

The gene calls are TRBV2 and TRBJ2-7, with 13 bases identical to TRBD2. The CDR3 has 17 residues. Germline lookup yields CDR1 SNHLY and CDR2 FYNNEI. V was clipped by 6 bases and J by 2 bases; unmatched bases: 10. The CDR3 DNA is TGTGCCAGCAGCGAGACTAGCGGGGGGCCCTCCCCCTACGAGCAGTACTTC. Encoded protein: CASSETSGGPSPYEQYF.

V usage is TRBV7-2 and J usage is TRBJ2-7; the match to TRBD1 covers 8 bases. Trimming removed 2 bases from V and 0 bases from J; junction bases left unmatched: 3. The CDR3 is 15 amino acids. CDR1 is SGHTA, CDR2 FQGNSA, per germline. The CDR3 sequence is CASSLNRGISYEQYF. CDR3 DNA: TGTGCCAGCAGCTTAAACAGGGGGATCTCCTACGAGCAGTACTTC.

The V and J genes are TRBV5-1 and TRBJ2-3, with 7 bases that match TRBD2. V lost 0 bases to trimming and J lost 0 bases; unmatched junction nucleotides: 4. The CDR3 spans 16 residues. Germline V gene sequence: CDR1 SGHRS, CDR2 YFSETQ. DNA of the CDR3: TGCGCCAGCAGCTTGGTGGCGGGGGTTAGCACAGATACGCAGTATTTT. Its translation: CASSLVAGVSTDTQYF.

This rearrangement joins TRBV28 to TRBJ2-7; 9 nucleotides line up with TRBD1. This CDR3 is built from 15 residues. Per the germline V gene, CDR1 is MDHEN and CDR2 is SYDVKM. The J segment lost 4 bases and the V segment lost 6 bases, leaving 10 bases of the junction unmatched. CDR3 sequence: CASSAGQGTPYEQYF. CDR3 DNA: TGTGCCAGCAGCGCTGGACAGGGGACACCTTACGAGCAGTACTTC. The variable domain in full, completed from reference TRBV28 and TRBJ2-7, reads DVKVTQSSRYLVKRTGEKVFLECVQDMDHENMFWYRQDPGLGLRLIYFSYDVKMKEKGDIPEGYSVSREKKERFSLILESASTNQTSMYLCASSAGQGTPYEQYFGPGTRLTVT.

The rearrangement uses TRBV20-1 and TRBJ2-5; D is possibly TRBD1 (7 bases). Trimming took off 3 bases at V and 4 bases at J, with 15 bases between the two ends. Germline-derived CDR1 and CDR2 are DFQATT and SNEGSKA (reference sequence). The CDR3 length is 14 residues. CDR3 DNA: TGCAGTGCTAGTAAGGGGGCGCGGGGAGAGACCCAGTACTTC. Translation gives CSASKGARGETQYF.

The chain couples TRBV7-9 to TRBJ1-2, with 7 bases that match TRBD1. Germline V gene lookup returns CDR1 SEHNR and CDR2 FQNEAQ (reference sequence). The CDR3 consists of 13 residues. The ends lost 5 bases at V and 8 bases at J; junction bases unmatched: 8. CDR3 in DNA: TGTGCCAGCAGCCTCGGGACAGATTCCGGCTACACCTTC. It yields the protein CASSLGTDSGYTF.

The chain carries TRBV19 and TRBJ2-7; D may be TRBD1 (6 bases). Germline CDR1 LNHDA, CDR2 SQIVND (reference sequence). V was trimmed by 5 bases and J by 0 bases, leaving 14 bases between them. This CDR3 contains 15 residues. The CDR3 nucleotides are TGTGCCAGTAGTCCACGGACAGAACTCTCCTACGAGCAGTACTTC. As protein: CASSPRTELSYEQYF. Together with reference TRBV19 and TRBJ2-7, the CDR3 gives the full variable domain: DGGITQSPKYLFRKEGQNVTLSCEQNLNHDAMYWYRQDPGQGLRLIYYSQIVNDFQKGDIAEGYSVSREKKESFPLTVTSAQKNPTAFYLCASSPRTELSYEQYFGPGTRLTVT.

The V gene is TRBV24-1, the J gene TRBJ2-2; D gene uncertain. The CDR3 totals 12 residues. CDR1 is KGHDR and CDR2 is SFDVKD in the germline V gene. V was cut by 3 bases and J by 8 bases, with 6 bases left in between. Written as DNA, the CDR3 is TGTGCCACCAGTGATCTAGGAGGGGAGCTGTTTTTT. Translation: CATSDLGGELFF.

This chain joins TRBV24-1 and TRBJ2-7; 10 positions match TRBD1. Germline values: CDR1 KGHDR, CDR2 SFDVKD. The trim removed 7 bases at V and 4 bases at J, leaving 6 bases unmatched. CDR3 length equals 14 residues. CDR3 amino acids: CATRRGTGEYEQYF. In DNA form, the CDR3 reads TGTGCCACCAGGAGAGGGACAGGGGAGTACGAGCAGTACTTC.

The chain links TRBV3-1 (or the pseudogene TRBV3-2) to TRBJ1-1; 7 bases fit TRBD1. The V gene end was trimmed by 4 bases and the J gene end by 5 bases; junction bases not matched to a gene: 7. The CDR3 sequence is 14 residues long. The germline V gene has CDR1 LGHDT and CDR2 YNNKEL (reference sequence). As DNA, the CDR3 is TGTGCCAGCAGCCTCTCGGACAGGTGGACTGAAGCTTTCTTT. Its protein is CASSLSDRWTEAFF.

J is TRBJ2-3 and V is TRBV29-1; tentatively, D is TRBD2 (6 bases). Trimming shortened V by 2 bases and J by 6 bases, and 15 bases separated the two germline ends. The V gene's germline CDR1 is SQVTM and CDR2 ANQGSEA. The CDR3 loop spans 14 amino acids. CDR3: CSVETNLSGDTQYF. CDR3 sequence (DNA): TGCAGCGTTGAAACTAACCTCAGCGGGGATACGCAGTATTTT.

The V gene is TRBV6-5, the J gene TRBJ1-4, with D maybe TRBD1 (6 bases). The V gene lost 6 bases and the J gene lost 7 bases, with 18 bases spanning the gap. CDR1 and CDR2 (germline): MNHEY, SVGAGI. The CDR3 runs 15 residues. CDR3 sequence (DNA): TGTGCCAGCAGAACCACAGGGAGTCTTGGTGAAAAACTGTTTTTT. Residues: CASRTTGSLGEKLFF.

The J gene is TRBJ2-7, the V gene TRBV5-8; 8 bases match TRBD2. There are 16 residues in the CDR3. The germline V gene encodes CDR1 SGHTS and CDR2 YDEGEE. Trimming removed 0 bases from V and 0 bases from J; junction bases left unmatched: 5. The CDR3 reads CASSLAGGLGSYEQYF. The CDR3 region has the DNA TGTGCCAGCAGCTTGGCGGGAGGGCTCGGCTCCTACGAGCAGTACTTC. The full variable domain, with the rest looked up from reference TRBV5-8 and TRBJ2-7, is EAGVTQSPTHLIKTRGQQATLRCSPISGHTSVYWYQQALGLGLQFLLWYDEGEERNRGNFPPRFSGRQFPNYSSELNVNALELEDSALYLCASSLAGGLGSYEQYFGPGTRLTVT.